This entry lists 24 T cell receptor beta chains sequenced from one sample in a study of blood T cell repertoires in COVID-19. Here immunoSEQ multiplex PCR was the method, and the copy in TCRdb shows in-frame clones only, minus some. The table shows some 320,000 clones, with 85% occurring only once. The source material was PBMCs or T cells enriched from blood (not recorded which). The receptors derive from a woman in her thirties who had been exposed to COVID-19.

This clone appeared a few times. The DNA for the CDR3 is TGTGCCAGCAGCTACCGACTAGCGGGAGGTACAGATACGCAGTATTTT. Translation gives CASSYRLAGGTDTQYF. This chain uses TRBV27 with TRBJ2-3; TRBD2 agrees at 13 bases. Germline values: CDR1 MNHEY, CDR2 SMNVEV (reference sequence). Trimming at V came to 6 bases and at J to 3 bases, leaving 6 bases not matched to a gene. CDR3 length equals 16 residues.

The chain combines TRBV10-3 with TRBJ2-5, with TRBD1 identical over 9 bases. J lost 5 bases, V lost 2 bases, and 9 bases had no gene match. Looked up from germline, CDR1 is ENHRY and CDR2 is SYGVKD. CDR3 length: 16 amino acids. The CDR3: CAISEQGTGNRETQYF. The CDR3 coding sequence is TGTGCCATCAGTGAGCAGGGGACAGGGAATCGGGAGACCCAGTACTTC.

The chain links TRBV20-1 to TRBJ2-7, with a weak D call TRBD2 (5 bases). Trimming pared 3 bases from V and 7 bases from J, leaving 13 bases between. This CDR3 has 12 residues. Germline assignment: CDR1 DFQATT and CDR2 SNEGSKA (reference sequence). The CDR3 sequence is CSASRLSGEQYF. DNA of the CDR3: TGCAGTGCTAGTAGGCTTTCGGGAGAGCAGTACTTC.

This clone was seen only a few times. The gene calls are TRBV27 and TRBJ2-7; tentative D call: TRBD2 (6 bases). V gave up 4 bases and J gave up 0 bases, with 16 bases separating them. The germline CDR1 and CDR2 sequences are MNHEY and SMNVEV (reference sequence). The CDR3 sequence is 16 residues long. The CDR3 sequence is CASSSAFLASSYEQYF. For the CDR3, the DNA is TGTGCCAGCAGTTCCGCCTTTCTAGCGAGCTCCTACGAGCAGTACTTC.

Here the CDR3 DNA reads TGTGCCAGCAGCTTTTCAGACACCGGGGAGCTGTTTTTT. It encodes CASSFSDTGELFF. The rearrangement uses TRBV11-2 and TRBJ2-2; D gene uncertain. V was clipped by 3 bases and J by 3 bases, with 5 bases between them. This CDR3 spans 13 amino acids. Germline-derived CDR1 and CDR2 are SGHAT and FQNNGV.

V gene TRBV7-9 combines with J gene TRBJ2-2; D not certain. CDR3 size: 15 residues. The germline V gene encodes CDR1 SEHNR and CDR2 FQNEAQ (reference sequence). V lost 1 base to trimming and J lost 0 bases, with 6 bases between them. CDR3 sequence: CASSLGHANTGELFF. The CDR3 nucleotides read TGTGCCAGCAGCTTAGGGCATGCGAACACCGGGGAGCTGTTTTTT.

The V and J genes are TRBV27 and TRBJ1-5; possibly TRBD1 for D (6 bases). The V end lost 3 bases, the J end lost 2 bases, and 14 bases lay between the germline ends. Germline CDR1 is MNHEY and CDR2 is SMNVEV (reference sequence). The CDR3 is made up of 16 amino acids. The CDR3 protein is CASSLGAGVGNQPQHF. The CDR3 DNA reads TGTGCCAGCAGTTTGGGGGCGGGGGTGGGCAATCAGCCCCAGCATTTT.

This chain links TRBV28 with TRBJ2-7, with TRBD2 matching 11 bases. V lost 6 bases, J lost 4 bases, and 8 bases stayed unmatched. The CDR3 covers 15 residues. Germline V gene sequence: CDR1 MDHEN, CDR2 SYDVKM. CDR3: CASRRGGTSGYEQYF. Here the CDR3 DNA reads TGTGCCAGCAGACGGGGAGGGACTAGCGGTTACGAGCAGTACTTC.

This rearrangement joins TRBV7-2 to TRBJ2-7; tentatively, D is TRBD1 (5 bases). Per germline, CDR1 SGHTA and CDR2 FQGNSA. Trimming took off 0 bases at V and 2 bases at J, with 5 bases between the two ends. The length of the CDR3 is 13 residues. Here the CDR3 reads CASSLAGAYEQYF. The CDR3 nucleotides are TGTGCCAGCAGCTTAGCAGGGGCCTACGAGCAGTACTTC.

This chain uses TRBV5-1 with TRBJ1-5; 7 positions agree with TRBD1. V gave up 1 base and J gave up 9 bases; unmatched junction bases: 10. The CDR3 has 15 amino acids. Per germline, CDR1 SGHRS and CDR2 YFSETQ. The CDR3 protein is CASSLSRGVHRPQHF. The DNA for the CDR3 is TGCGCCAGCAGCTTGTCCAGGGGGGTTCATAGGCCCCAGCATTTT.

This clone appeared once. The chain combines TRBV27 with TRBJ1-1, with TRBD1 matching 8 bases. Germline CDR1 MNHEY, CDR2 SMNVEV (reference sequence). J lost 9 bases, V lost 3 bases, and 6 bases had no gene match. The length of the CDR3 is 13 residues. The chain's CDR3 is CASSLSFRGQAFF. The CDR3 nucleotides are TGTGCCAGCAGTTTGTCCTTCAGGGGGCAAGCTTTCTTT.

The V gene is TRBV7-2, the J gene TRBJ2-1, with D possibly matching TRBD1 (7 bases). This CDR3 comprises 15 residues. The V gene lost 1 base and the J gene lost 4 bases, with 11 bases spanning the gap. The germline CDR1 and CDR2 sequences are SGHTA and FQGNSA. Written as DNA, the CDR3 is TGTGCCAGCAGCTTAGGGCAGGGGGGTTACAATGAGCAGTTCTTC. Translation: CASSLGQGGYNEQFF. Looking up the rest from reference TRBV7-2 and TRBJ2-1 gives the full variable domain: GAGVSQSPSNKVTEKGKDVELRCDPISGHTALYWYRQSLGQGLEFLIYFQGNSAPDKSGLPSDRFSAERTGGSVSTLTIQRTQQEDSAVYLCASSLGQGGYNEQFFGPGTRLTVL.

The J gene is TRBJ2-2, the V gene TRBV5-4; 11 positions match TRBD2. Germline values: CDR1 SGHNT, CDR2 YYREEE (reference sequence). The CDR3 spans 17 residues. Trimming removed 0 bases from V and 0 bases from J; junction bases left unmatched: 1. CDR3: CASSLASGGTNTGELFF. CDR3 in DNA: TGTGCCAGCAGCTTGGCTAGCGGGGGGACGAACACCGGGGAGCTGTTTTTT.

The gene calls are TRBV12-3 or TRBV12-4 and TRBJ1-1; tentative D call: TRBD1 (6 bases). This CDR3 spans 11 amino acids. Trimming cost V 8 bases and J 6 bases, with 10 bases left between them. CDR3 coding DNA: TGTGCCAGCCGCAGGGGTTCTGAAGCTTTCTTT. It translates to CASRRGSEAFF.

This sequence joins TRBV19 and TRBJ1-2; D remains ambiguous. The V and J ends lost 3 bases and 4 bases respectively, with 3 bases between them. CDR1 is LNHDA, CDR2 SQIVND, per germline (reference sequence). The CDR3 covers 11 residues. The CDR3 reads CASSIFYGYTF. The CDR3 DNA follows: TGTGCCAGTAGTATCTTCTATGGCTACACCTTC. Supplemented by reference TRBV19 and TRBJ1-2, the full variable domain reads DGGITQSPKYLFRKEGQNVTLSCEQNLNHDAMYWYRQDPGQGLRLIYYSQIVNDFQKGDIAEGYSVSREKKESFPLTVTSAQKNPTAFYLCASSIFYGYTFGSGTRLTVV.

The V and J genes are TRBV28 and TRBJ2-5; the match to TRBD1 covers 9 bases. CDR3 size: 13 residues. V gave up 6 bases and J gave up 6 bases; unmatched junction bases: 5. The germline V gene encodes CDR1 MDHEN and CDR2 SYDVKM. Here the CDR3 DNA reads TGTGCCAGCAGCCCCGGACAGGGGCAGACCCAGTACTTC. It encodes CASSPGQGQTQYF.

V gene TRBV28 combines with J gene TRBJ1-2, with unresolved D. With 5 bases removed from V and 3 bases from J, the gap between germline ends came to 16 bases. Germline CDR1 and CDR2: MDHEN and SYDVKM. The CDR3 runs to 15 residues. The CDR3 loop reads CASSPSGADDYGYTF. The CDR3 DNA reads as TGTGCCAGCAGTCCAAGTGGAGCCGACGACTATGGCTACACCTTC.

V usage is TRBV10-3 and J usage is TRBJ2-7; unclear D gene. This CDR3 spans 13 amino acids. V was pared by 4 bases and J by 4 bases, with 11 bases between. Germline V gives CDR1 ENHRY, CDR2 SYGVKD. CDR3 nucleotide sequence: TGTGCCATCAGTGGTTATCTAGAATACGAGCAGTACTTC. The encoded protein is CAISGYLEYEQYF.

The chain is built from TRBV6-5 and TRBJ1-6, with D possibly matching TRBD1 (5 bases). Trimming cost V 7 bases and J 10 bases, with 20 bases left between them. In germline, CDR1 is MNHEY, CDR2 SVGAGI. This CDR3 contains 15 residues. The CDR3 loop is CASKSQGAADSPLHF. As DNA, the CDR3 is TGTGCCAGCAAATCTCAAGGGGCGGCTGACTCACCCCTCCACTTT.

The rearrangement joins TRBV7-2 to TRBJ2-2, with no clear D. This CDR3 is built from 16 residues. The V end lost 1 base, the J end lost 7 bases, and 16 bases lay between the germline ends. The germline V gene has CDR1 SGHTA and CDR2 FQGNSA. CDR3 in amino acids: CASSLEDRYYVGELFF. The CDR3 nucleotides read TGTGCCAGCAGCTTAGAGGATCGCTACTACGTCGGGGAGCTGTTTTTT.

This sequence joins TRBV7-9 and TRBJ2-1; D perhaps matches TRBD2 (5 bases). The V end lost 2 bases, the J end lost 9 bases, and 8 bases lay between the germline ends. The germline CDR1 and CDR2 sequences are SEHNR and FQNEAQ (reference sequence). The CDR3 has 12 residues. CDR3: CASSLMGSEQFF. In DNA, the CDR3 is TGTGCCAGCAGCTTAATGGGGAGTGAGCAGTTCTTC.

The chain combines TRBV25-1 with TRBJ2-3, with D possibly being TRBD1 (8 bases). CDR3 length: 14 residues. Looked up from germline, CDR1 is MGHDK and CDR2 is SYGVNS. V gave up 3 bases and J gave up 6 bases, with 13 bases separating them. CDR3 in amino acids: CASSETGEGDTQYF. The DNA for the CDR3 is TGTGCCAGCAGTGAGACAGGGGAGGGGGATACGCAGTATTTT. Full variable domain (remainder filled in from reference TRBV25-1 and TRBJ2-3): EADIYQTPRYLVIGTGKKITLECSQTMGHDKMYWYQQDPGMELHLIHYSYGVNSTEKGDLSSESTVSRIRTEHFPLTLESARPSHTSQYLCASSETGEGDTQYFGPGTRLTVL.

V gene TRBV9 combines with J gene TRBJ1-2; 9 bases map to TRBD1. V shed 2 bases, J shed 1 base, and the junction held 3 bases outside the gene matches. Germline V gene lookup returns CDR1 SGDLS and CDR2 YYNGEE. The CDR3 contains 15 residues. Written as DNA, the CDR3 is TGTGCCAGCAGCGTGAGGGACAGGGATAACTATGGCTACACCTTC. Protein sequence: CASSVRDRDNYGYTF.

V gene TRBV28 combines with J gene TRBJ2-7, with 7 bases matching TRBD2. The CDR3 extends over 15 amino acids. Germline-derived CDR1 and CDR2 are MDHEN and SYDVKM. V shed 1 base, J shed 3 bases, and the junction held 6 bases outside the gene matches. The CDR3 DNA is TGTGCCAGCAGTTTATTGGGGGAGGGCGGCTACGAGCAGTACTTC. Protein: CASSLLGEGGYEQYF.